A selection of T cell receptor beta chains follows, all from one sample in a study of blood T cell repertoires in COVID-19. This table comes from immunoSEQ multiplex PCR, and its TCRdb copy is limited to in-frame clones, with some not included. The table lists 150,000 to 250,000 clones, around 79% of them singletons. The sequenced material came from peripheral blood. The receptors were gathered from a woman in her thirties or forties with COVID-19, enrolled during active disease. The CDR3 runs from the conserved cysteine through the conserved F or W. A D gene is named only where the DNA matches it firmly. Clone size is shown for a subset of rows, as once, few, many or a class of expanded clone.

TGTGCCAGCAGTGACGGGACTGACTCTAACTATGGCTACACCTTC	CASSDGTDSNYGYTF	.	few	TRBV6-4	TRBJ1-2
TGTGCCAGCAGCCCGCTAGCGGGAAGTGGGGAGACCCAGTACTTC	CASSPLAGSGETQYF	TRBD2	.	TRBV3-1/TRBV3-2	TRBJ2-5
TGTGCCCCCAGCGTTGAAGAGACCCAGTACTTC	CAPSVEETQYF	.	.	TRBV2	TRBJ2-5
TGTGCCAGCAGTTTACGGGGAAGATTAGTTGAAGCTTTCTTT	CASSLRGRLVEAFF	.	.	TRBV27	TRBJ1-1
TGTGCCAGCAGCTTAAGTTCCGGGACAGGGGTTTATGGCTACACCTTC	CASSLSSGTGVYGYTF	TRBD1	once	TRBV7-8	TRBJ1-2
TGTGCCAGCAGGGTATCGCCAGGGGGCAACTATGGCTACACCTTC	CASRVSPGGNYGYTF	TRBD1	few	TRBV6-5	TRBJ1-2
TGTGCCAGCTCACGGGGACAGCCCACAGATACGCAGTATTTT	CASSRGQPTDTQYF	TRBD1	.	TRBV18	TRBJ2-3
TGTGCCAGCAGTTGGATCGGGACAGAGAACACTGAAGCTTTCTTT	CASSWIGTENTEAFF	TRBD1	few	TRBV7-9	TRBJ1-1
TGTGCCAGCAGTACCCCGACAGGAACAGCTTTCTTT	CASSTPTGTAFF	.	.	TRBV28	TRBJ1-1
TGTGCCAGCAGCTTAGCGCTAAGCGGCTACACCTTC	CASSLALSGYTF	.	.	TRBV7-2	TRBJ1-2
TGTGCCAGCCACGGGACACTTCATAATGAAAAACTGTTTTTT	CASHGTLHNEKLFF	.	.	TRBV6-5	TRBJ1-4
TGTGCCAGCAGACTGGACAGGGGCTACGAGCAGTACTTC	CASRLDRGYEQYF	TRBD1	.	TRBV2	TRBJ2-7
TGTGCCAGCAGGGGACTAGGCAGCACAGATACGCAGTATTTT	CASRGLGSTDTQYF	TRBD2	.	TRBV5-4	TRBJ2-3
TGTGCCAGCGAACCGCAGGACACTGAAGCTTTCTTT	CASEPQDTEAFF	.	.	TRBV2	TRBJ1-1
TGTGCCAGCAGCTATCGACTGGGACAGCCGACGGGACTCTACGAGCAGTACTTC	CASSYRLGQPTGLYEQYF	.	.	TRBV6-2/TRBV6-3	TRBJ2-7
TGTGCCAGCAGCCTGGGGACAGGCCTTTCTCGATACGAGCAGTACTTC	CASSLGTGLSRYEQYF	TRBD1	.	TRBV11-3	TRBJ2-7
TGTGCCAGCAGTGTGTCTAGCGGGAGGGGCAATGAGCAGTTCTTC	CASSVSSGRGNEQFF	TRBD2	.	TRBV2	TRBJ2-1
TGTGCCAGCTCACGGACAGGATCCACCTACGAGCAGTACTTC	CASSRTGSTYEQYF	TRBD1	.	TRBV18	TRBJ2-7
TGTGCCAGCTCACCCCGACAGGTTGTAAACACTGAAGCTTTCTTT	CASSPRQVVNTEAFF	.	.	TRBV18	TRBJ1-1
TGTGCCAGCCCTTCTGCCCCCCGCAGGAACACCGGGGAGCTGTTTTTT	CASPSAPRRNTGELFF	.	.	TRBV7-9	TRBJ2-2
TGTGCCAGTAGTATAATGGGCAGGGGCACCGGGGAGCTGTTTTTT	CASSIMGRGTGELFF	.	.	TRBV19	TRBJ2-2
TGCGCCAGCACCCGGGGGTTTTTGCAACCCTACGAGCAGTACTTC	CASTRGFLQPYEQYF	.	.	TRBV5-1	TRBJ2-7
TGTGCCTGGAGCGGCCGGCCTCGGGAGGAAGAGACCCAGTACTTC	CAWSGRPREEETQYF	TRBD2	.	TRBV30	TRBJ2-5
TGTGCCAGTAGTCAGACAGGAGTTGAAGCTTTCTTT	CASSQTGVEAFF	.	.	TRBV19	TRBJ1-1
TGTGCCAGCAGCCACAGAGCTGGAAACACCATATATTTT	CASSHRAGNTIYF	.	.	TRBV12-3/TRBV12-4	TRBJ1-3
TGTGCCACCAGCAGAGGGGAGTTGAACACTGAAGCTTTCTTT	CATSRGELNTEAFF	.	few	TRBV15	TRBJ1-1
TGTGCCAGCAGCTTAACGTTAAACAATGAGCAGTTCTTC	CASSLTLNNEQFF	.	.	TRBV7-3	TRBJ2-1
TGTGCCTGGAGCACCGGGACAGGGACTAACGAGCAGTACTTC	CAWSTGTGTNEQYF	TRBD1	.	TRBV30	TRBJ2-7
TGTGCCGTCGAGCGGCGGGGGTGGGGAGATACGCAGTATTTT	CAVERRGWGDTQYF	TRBD2	.	TRBV6-5	TRBJ2-3
TGTGCCAGCAGCGTGACAGGGTCCTATGGCTACACCTTC	CASSVTGSYGYTF	TRBD1	.	TRBV9	TRBJ1-2
TGTGCCAGCAGTTTCGGCGGTTCGTACGAGCAGTACTTC	CASSFGGSYEQYF	.	.	TRBV6-2/TRBV6-3	TRBJ2-7
TGTGCCAGCAGCGCCGGACAGGGGGGTTTGAGCTACACCTTC	CASSAGQGGLSYTF	TRBD1	.	TRBV9	TRBJ1-2
TGTGCCAGCAGCGTAGAGCAGGGTGACACTGAAGCTTTCTTT	CASSVEQGDTEAFF	.	once	TRBV9	TRBJ1-1
TGCGCCAGCTTAAACTATGACACAGATACGCAGTATTTT	CASLNYDTDTQYF	.	.	TRBV10-2	TRBJ2-3
TGTGCCAGCAGCGTAGGAGAAGGGGCAGATACGCAGTATTTT	CASSVGEGADTQYF	.	.	TRBV9	TRBJ2-3
TGTGCCAGCAGCTTAGGCGGGGTCGGCACCGGGGAGCTGTTTTTT	CASSLGGVGTGELFF	.	.	TRBV11-2	TRBJ2-2
TGTGCCAGCAGCAGGGGGGGTCGAGAGACCCAGTACTTC	CASSRGGRETQYF	.	.	TRBV11-3	TRBJ2-5
TGTGCCAGCGGGGGGGATGGAAACACCATATATTTT	CASGGDGNTIYF	.	.	TRBV2	TRBJ1-3
TGTGCCAGCAGCCTCGGGAGTCCAAGCGGCTACGAGCAGTACTTC	CASSLGSPSGYEQYF	.	.	TRBV11-2	TRBJ2-7
TGTGCCTGGATCACAGGGGTCCTGGAGACCCAGTACTTC	CAWITGVLETQYF	TRBD1	few	TRBV30	TRBJ2-5
TGTGCCAGCTTGTTGCGTACGGGCTATGGCTACACCTTC	CASLLRTGYGYTF	.	.	TRBV6-5	TRBJ1-2
TGTGCCAGCAGTTTGGGAGGGACCCTTTTT	CASSLGGTLF	.	.	TRBV12-3/TRBV12-4	TRBJ1-1
TGTGCCAGCAGCTTAGTGAGGGAGACCCAGTACTTC	CASSLVRETQYF	.	.	TRBV7-2	TRBJ2-5
TGCGCCAGCAGCGAAATAGCGGGAGGGCCTGGGGAGCTGTTTTTT	CASSEIAGGPGELFF	TRBD2	.	TRBV5-1	TRBJ2-2
TGTGCCAGTAGTATAGATCGGCTAGTTAGCTTTACCGGGGAGCTGTTTTTT	CASSIDRLVSFTGELFF	.	.	TRBV19	TRBJ2-2
TGTGCCTGCCCCTCCGTACAGGGGTCCTCCTCAACTAATGAAAAACTGTTTTTT	CACPSVQGSSSTNEKLFF	TRBD1	.	TRBV30	TRBJ1-4
TGTGCCAGCAGCCACCTAGCGGGGCTTGGGACCGGGGAGCTGTTTTTT	CASSHLAGLGTGELFF	TRBD2	.	TRBV4-2	TRBJ2-2
TGTGCCAGCAGTTTTGGACACTCTGGAAACACCATATATTTT	CASSFGHSGNTIYF	.	.	TRBV6-5	TRBJ1-3
TGTGCCAGCAGCTTAACTACTAGAGGCACCGGGGAGCTGTTTTTT	CASSLTTRGTGELFF	.	.	TRBV7-8	TRBJ2-2
TGCGCCAGCAGTGAACTAGCGGGAGCCGAAGGGGAGCAGTTCTTC	CASSELAGAEGEQFF	TRBD2	.	TRBV10-2	TRBJ2-1
TGTGCCAGCAGACCACCCGGGACAGATAATTCACCCCTCCACTTT	CASRPPGTDNSPLHF	TRBD1	.	TRBV6-6	TRBJ1-6
TGTGCCAGCAGCGTGGCAGGTTTAGGGAACACTGAAGCTTTCTTT	CASSVAGLGNTEAFF	.	.	TRBV27	TRBJ1-1
TGTGCCAGCAGCTTGTACGGGACAGATAATTCACCCCTCCACTTT	CASSLYGTDNSPLHF	TRBD1	.	TRBV5-5	TRBJ1-6
TGTGCCAGCAGTGAAAACCCGGGAGTCCAATACGAGCAGTACTTC	CASSENPGVQYEQYF	.	.	TRBV6-1	TRBJ2-7
TGTGCCAGCAGCTTAGGGACTGTCTCCTACGAGCAGTACTTC	CASSLGTVSYEQYF	.	.	TRBV7-8	TRBJ2-7
TGTGCCAGCAGCCCCCGACAGTCAACTAATGAAAAACTGTTTTTT	CASSPRQSTNEKLFF	.	.	TRBV6-6	TRBJ1-4
TGCAGTGCTAGTAGGCCAGGGGGCGCGGGCACTGAAGCTTTCTTT	CSASRPGGAGTEAFF	TRBD1	once	TRBV20-1	TRBJ1-1
TGTGCCAGCAGCCCCCGACAGGGGTCTTATAATGAGCAGTTCTTC	CASSPRQGSYNEQFF	TRBD1	few	TRBV11-3	TRBJ2-1
TGCAGTGCTATCAGGGACAATGAGCAGTTCTTC	CSAIRDNEQFF	.	many	TRBV20-1	TRBJ2-1